The 5 T cell receptor beta chains below were found in one sample sequenced in a study of cytomegalovirus exposure and HLA in healthy donors. PCR primers comprised 60 Vbeta and 13 Jbeta primers. Sequencing used immunoSEQ multiplex PCR; TCRdb keeps in-frame clones, though not all of them. The sample comprises fewer than 180,000 clones, under 75% of which are singletons, and about 7.1% rests with the top ten. The sample comprised PBMCs. These receptors all come from an older woman in good health and CMV-seropositive.

The V gene is TRBV7-8, the J gene TRBJ2-1, with D possibly being TRBD2 (5 bases). Per germline, CDR1 SGHVS and CDR2 FQNEAQ. V was clipped by 8 bases and J by 2 bases, with 13 bases between them. The length of the CDR3 is 14 residues. The CDR3 protein is CASSRAGTYNEQFF. In DNA form, the CDR3 reads TGTGCCAGCTCAAGGGCGGGTACCTACAATGAGCAGTTCTTC.

The gene calls are TRBV7-8 and TRBJ2-3; 9 nucleotides line up with TRBD2. The CDR3 is 17 residues long. The trim removed 5 bases at V and 1 base at J, leaving 10 bases unmatched. Germline values: CDR1 SGHVS, CDR2 FQNEAQ. The CDR3 here is CASSPFGIAGGTDTQYF. The DNA for the CDR3 is TGTGCCAGCAGCCCTTTTGGAATAGCGGGAGGCACAGATACGCAGTATTTT. Full variable domain (remainder filled in from reference TRBV7-8 and TRBJ2-3): GAGVSQSPRYKVAKRGQDVALRCDPISGHVSLFWYQQALGQGPEFLTYFQNEAQLDKSGLPSDRFFAERPEGSVSTLKIQRTQQEDSAVYLCASSPFGIAGGTDTQYFGPGTRLTVL.

The V and J genes are TRBV7-8 and TRBJ1-4, with D perhaps matching TRBD1 (6 bases). The germline gives CDR1 SGHVS, CDR2 FQNEAQ. The CDR3 is made up of 13 amino acids. V gave up 4 bases and J gave up 5 bases, with 8 bases separating them. CDR3 DNA sequence: TGTGCCAGCAGCTCGCAGGGGAATGAAAAACTGTTTTTT. Protein: CASSSQGNEKLFF.

This clone occurred a few times. This chain links TRBV19 with TRBJ2-3, with 8 bases identical to TRBD2. The CDR3 sequence is 14 residues long. The germline V gene has CDR1 LNHDA and CDR2 SQIVND (reference sequence). The junction had 5 bases not matched to a gene; V was cut back by 4 bases and J by 5 bases. The DNA of the CDR3 is TGTGCCAGTAGTACGGCGGGAGGAGGAGATACGCAGTATTTT. It translates to CASSTAGGGDTQYF.

This chain connects TRBV27 to TRBJ2-3; the D gene is possibly TRBD2 (6 bases). The CDR3 covers 15 residues. Germline V gene lookup returns CDR1 MNHEY and CDR2 SMNVEV (reference sequence). Trimming shortened V by 4 bases and J by 2 bases, and 13 bases separated the two germline ends. CDR3 nucleotides: TGTGCCAGCAGTTACCTCGGGAGTTTCACAGATACGCAGTATTTT. Its protein is CASSYLGSFTDTQYF.